Listed below are T cell receptor beta chains from one sample, sequenced in a study of cytomegalovirus exposure and HLA in healthy donors. Assay: immunoSEQ multiplex PCR; the TCRdb copy retains only in-frame clones and omits some. In the table there are 180,000 or so clones, around 88% of which are singletons. Sequencing was performed on PBMCs. These receptors all stem from a woman aged 30 to 39 in good health and CMV-seronegative. Both conserved end residues are part of each CDR3. The D gene is left open where the match is weak. A row's size may be missing; if present it is once, few, many or a size class.

DNA: TGCGCCAGCAGCCAAGGAGGGAGCACAGATACGCAGTATTTT
CDR3: CASSQGGSTDTQYF
J: TRBJ2-3
V: TRBV4-1
size: -
D: -

DNA: TGTGCCAGCAGCTCTGGGGGGTATAGCAATCAGCCCCAGCATTTT
CDR3: CASSSGGYSNQPQHF
J: TRBJ1-5
V: TRBV7-8
size: -
D: -

DNA: TGCGCCAGCAGGGACAGGGTTGGTTCTGGAAACACCATATATTTT
CDR3: CASRDRVGSGNTIYF
J: TRBJ1-3
V: TRBV10-2
size: -
D: TRBD1

DNA: TGCGCCAGCAAAAGGGCGGGAGGGCCGTACGAGCAGTACTTC
CDR3: CASKRAGGPYEQYF
J: TRBJ2-7
V: TRBV10-2
size: -
D: TRBD2

DNA: TGTGCCAGCAGTTACGAGGGTGAGCAGTTCTTC
CDR3: CASSYEGEQFF
J: TRBJ2-1
V: TRBV6-6
size: -
D: -

DNA: TGTGCCAGCAGTAAAGGGGGGGCCGGGGAGCTGTTTTTT
CDR3: CASSKGGAGELFF
J: TRBJ2-2
V: TRBV6-1
size: -
D: -

DNA: TGTGCCAGCAGCCATAGTGCTGGGGCCAACGTCCTGACTTTC
CDR3: CASSHSAGANVLTF
J: TRBJ2-6
V: TRBV14
size: -
D: -

DNA: TGTGCCAGCAGAGTGGGGACAAGACACACTGAAGCTTTCTTT
CDR3: CASRVGTRHTEAFF
J: TRBJ1-1
V: TRBV28
size: -
D: -

DNA: TGTGCCAGCAGCGCAGGGGTTGCCGGGGAGCTGTTTTTT
CDR3: CASSAGVAGELFF
J: TRBJ2-2
V: TRBV7-9
size: -
D: -

DNA: TGTGCCAGCAGTTTAAATAGCGGGAGGGCCCCGGTCTTC
CDR3: CASSLNSGRAPVF
J: TRBJ2-1
V: TRBV27
size: -
D: TRBD2

DNA: TGCGCCAGCAGCTTAACTAGCGGGAGTGTCTCCTACGAGCAGTACTTC
CDR3: CASSLTSGSVSYEQYF
J: TRBJ2-7
V: TRBV5-1
size: -
D: TRBD2

DNA: TGTGCCAGCAGATCCAAGATACCGGGACAGAACTACGAGCAGTACTTC
CDR3: CASRSKIPGQNYEQYF
J: TRBJ2-7
V: TRBV28
size: -
D: TRBD1

DNA: TGTGCCAGCAGCTTGGCTGTCATTGGTAGTTATGGCTACACCTTC
CDR3: CASSLAVIGSYGYTF
J: TRBJ1-2
V: TRBV5-6
size: -
D: -

DNA: TGTGCCAGCAGCTTTTTCGGTCCTAATGAAAAACTGTTTTTT
CDR3: CASSFFGPNEKLFF
J: TRBJ1-4
V: TRBV5-6
size: few
D: -

DNA: TGTGCCAGCAGTTACGGAGAAAACAATGAGCAGTTCTTC
CDR3: CASSYGENNEQFF
J: TRBJ2-1
V: TRBV6-6
size: -
D: -

DNA: TGTGCCAGCAGTTTAGACCGGGGCTCCTACGAGCAGTACTTC
CDR3: CASSLDRGSYEQYF
J: TRBJ2-7
V: TRBV28
size: -
D: -

DNA: TGCGCCAGCAGCCTACGACAGGGCCCCTACGAGCAGTACTTC
CDR3: CASSLRQGPYEQYF
J: TRBJ2-7
V: TRBV5-1
size: few
D: TRBD1

DNA: TGTGCCTGGAGTTCGGACAGCTACACAGATACGCAGTATTTT
CDR3: CAWSSDSYTDTQYF
J: TRBJ2-3
V: TRBV30
size: once
D: -

DNA: TGTGCCAGCAGCTACCCTGGGACTACACTAGATACGCAGTATTTT
CDR3: CASSYPGTTLDTQYF
J: TRBJ2-3
V: TRBV6-6
size: -
D: TRBD2

DNA: TGTGCCAGCAGCTACCAGGGGTCTGGAAACACCATATATTTT
CDR3: CASSYQGSGNTIYF
J: TRBJ1-3
V: TRBV7-8
size: -
D: -

DNA: TGCGCCAGCAGCTTGCGGCAGGCACGTGCTAGCACAGATACGCAGTATTTT
CDR3: CASSLRQARASTDTQYF
J: TRBJ2-3
V: TRBV5-1
size: -
D: -

DNA: TGCAGCGTCCAAGGCTGGGCGACAGCAACAGCCGCGCGAGATACACAGTATTTT
CDR3: CSVQGWATATAARDTQYF
J: TRBJ2-3
V: TRBV29-1
size: -
D: -

DNA: TGTGCCAGCAGCGACCGGGACAGGGAGGAAGAGAGTTCTGGCTACACCTTC
CDR3: CASSDRDREEESSGYTF
J: TRBJ1-2
V: TRBV7-3
size: -
D: TRBD1

DNA: TGCGCCAGCAGCCAAGTCGGGCGGGAGATCACCGGGGAGCTGTTTTTT
CDR3: CASSQVGREITGELFF
J: TRBJ2-2
V: TRBV4-1
size: -
D: TRBD2

DNA: TGTGCCAGCAGTTCGTTAGCTGTGGGAGGGGGGCGAGAGACCCAGTACTTC
CDR3: CASSSLAVGGGRETQYF
J: TRBJ2-5
V: TRBV27
size: -
D: -

DNA: TGCGCCAGCAGCCAAGATCCAGGGGGCTTTCAGCCCCAGCATTTT
CDR3: CASSQDPGGFQPQHF
J: TRBJ1-5
V: TRBV4-1
size: -
D: TRBD1

DNA: TGCGCCAGCAGTAAGGTAGGGGGGGTCCTCCGAGCCAAAAACATTCAGTACTTC
CDR3: CASSKVGGVLRAKNIQYF
J: TRBJ2-4
V: TRBV23-1
size: -
D: -

DNA: TGCAGCGTTGATCAGAATGGGGGGGGCACTGAAGCTTTCTTT
CDR3: CSVDQNGGGTEAFF
J: TRBJ1-1
V: TRBV29-1
size: -
D: -

DNA: TGCGCCAGCAGCCAAGACTCGGGGGCAGATACGCAGTATTTT
CDR3: CASSQDSGADTQYF
J: TRBJ2-3
V: TRBV4-1
size: -
D: -

DNA: TGTGCCAGCAGCTTACCGACAGGGGGCAATGAGCAGTTCTTC
CDR3: CASSLPTGGNEQFF
J: TRBJ2-1
V: TRBV7-8
size: -
D: TRBD1

DNA: TGTGCCAGTAGTATTGTAAGCGGGAGTTACGAGCAGTACTTC
CDR3: CASSIVSGSYEQYF
J: TRBJ2-7
V: TRBV19
size: -
D: TRBD2

DNA: TGTGCCAGCAGCTCCATGGGACTAGCGGGAACCGGGGAGCTGTTTTTT
CDR3: CASSSMGLAGTGELFF
J: TRBJ2-2
V: TRBV5-4
size: few
D: TRBD2

DNA: TGTGCCAGCAGCTCCGGGGGGGGATGGGCCGGGGAGCTGTTTTTT
CDR3: CASSSGGGWAGELFF
J: TRBJ2-2
V: TRBV5-4
size: -
D: TRBD2

DNA: TGTGCCAGCAGCTCTCGGGAGGGCGTCGATGAGCAGTTCTTC
CDR3: CASSSREGVDEQFF
J: TRBJ2-1
V: TRBV11-2
size: -
D: TRBD2

DNA: TGTGCCAGCAGATCAGCGGGAGATCTATTTGTGAGGGAGCAGTTCTTC
CDR3: CASRSAGDLFVREQFF
J: TRBJ2-1
V: TRBV28
size: -
D: TRBD2

DNA: TGTGCCAGCAGTTCCGGACAGGGCTCTTACAATGAGCAGTTCTTC
CDR3: CASSSGQGSYNEQFF
J: TRBJ2-1
V: TRBV6-6
size: -
D: TRBD1

DNA: TGTGCCAGCAGCCAACTCCGGACAGGCCCTGGAAACACCATATATTTT
CDR3: CASSQLRTGPGNTIYF
J: TRBJ1-3
V: TRBV14
size: -
D: TRBD1

DNA: TGTGCTAGTGGTTTCACGCTTACGGGTCAGGGTGCCACCGGGGAGCTGTTTTTT
CDR3: CASGFTLTGQGATGELFF
J: TRBJ2-2
V: TRBV12-5
size: -
D: -

DNA: TGTGCCAGCAGTTCCAGCGGGAGGGTGGATACGCAGTATTTT
CDR3: CASSSSGRVDTQYF
J: TRBJ2-3
V: TRBV6-5
size: once
D: TRBD2

DNA: TGTGCCAGCAAAGGCGGGGGTAGGGCAGATACGCAGTATTTT
CDR3: CASKGGGRADTQYF
J: TRBJ2-3
V: TRBV6-6
size: -
D: TRBD2

DNA: TGTGCCAGCAGTTACTCTGTTACAGGCTACGAGCAGTACTTC
CDR3: CASSYSVTGYEQYF
J: TRBJ2-7
V: TRBV6-5
size: -
D: -

DNA: TGTGCCAGCAGCTCGGAGAGGACAGGGGCCACTGAAGCTTTCTTT
CDR3: CASSSERTGATEAFF
J: TRBJ1-1
V: TRBV11-1
size: -
D: TRBD1